The present TCR beta chain was sequenced within a study of identical twins. All of the donors were Caucasians in good health. The length of the CDR3 is 15 residues. Trimming removed 10 bases from V and 0 bases from J, with 17 bases in between. Germline V lookup: CDR1 MDHEN, CDR2 SYDVKM. TCRdb passed the 5' RACE reads through MiXCR, listing each CDR3 protein once. The sample carries under 800,000 distinct CDR3 sequences, 21% recorded once. The same data also went into a second study, on T cells expressing NK-cell markers. According to that study: Of eight sequenced donors, seven were HCMV-seropositive and one HCMV-seronegative. More than 5 donors had dominant NKG2C+ clonotypes that comprised about 1.0-7.0% of their CD8+ T cells. Several donors showed these clonotypes also leading the CD3+CD56-NKG2C+ fraction.

The sequenced material came from PBMCs. This receptor was obtained from a woman in her late teens or twenties in good health. The chain uses TRBV28 and TRBJ2-3, with D possibly being TRBD1 (5 bases). CDR3: CATRGATSSTDTQYF. DNA of the CDR3: TGTGCCACCCGTGGGGCGACCTCTAGCACAGATACGCAGTATTTT.